What follows describes a single T cell receptor beta chain. The CDR3 has 12 amino acids. The germline CDR1 and CDR2 sequences are SGDLS and YYNGEE. The ends lost 4 bases at V and 8 bases at J; junction bases unmatched: 4. The data derive from a study of T cell changes during pregnancy in multiple sclerosis. Data came from immunoSEQ multiplex PCR; TCRdb stores just in-frame clones and leaves some out. The data show some 96,000 clones, around 92% seen once. This sequence joins TRBV9 and TRBJ1-1, with 8 bases fitting TRBD1. The sequence was collected from a female donor with multiple sclerosis, enrolled in a pregnancy study. This sample comprised peripheral blood, obtained after pregnancy. The DNA for the CDR3 is TGTGCCAGCAGCATTCGACAGGGGGAAGCTTTCTTT. This translates into CASSIRQGEAFF. Drawing the rest from reference TRBV9 and TRBJ1-1, the complete variable domain is DSGVTQTPKHLITATGQRVTLRCSPRSGDLSVYWYQQSLDQGLQFLIQYYNGEERAKGNILERFSAQQFPDLHSELNLSSLELGDSALYFCASSIRQGEAFFGQGTRLTVV.